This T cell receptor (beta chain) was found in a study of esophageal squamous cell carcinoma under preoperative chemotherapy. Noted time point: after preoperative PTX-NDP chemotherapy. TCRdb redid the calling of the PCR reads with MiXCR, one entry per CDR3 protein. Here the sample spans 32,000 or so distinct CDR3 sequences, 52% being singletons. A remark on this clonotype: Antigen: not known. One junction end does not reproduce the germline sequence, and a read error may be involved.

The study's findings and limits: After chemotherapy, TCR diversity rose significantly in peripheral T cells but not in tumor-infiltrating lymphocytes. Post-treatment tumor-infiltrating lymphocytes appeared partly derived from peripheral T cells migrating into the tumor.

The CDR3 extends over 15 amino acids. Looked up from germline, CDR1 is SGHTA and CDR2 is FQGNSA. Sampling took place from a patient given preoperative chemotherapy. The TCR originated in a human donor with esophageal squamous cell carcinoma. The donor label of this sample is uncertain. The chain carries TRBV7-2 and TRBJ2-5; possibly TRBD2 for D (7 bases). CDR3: CGRGLGGGDQETQYF. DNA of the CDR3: TGTGGCAGGGGCTTAGGGGGAGGGGACCAAGAGACCCAGTATTTC.